A single sample is the source of the 7 T cell receptor beta chains below, sequenced in a study of T cells in localized non-small cell lung cancer. Repertoires were generated with immunoSEQ multiplex PCR, while TCRdb's copy carries only in-frame clones and drops some. The data hold about 59,000 clones, with roughly 89% observed a single time. The specimen was peripheral blood, collected before any cancer treatment. The receptors here all came from a man aged 35-75 years with stage I squamous cell lung carcinoma.

The V gene is TRBV21-1, the J gene TRBJ2-2; whether TRBD1, the table's D call, matches the DNA was not checked. TRBV21-1 has pseudogene status. This CDR3 comprises 16 residues. The CDR3 sequence: CASSISTGQGTGELFF. DNA of the CDR3: TGTGCCAGCAGCATCTCGACAGGACAGGGGACCGGGGAGCTGTTTTTT.

This chain joins TRBV7-2 and TRBJ2-1; 9 bases map to TRBD2. With 6 bases clipped from V and 6 bases from J, the junction kept 3 bases outside the gene matches. Germline V lookup: CDR1 SGHTA, CDR2 FQGNSA. The CDR3 has 13 amino acids. The CDR3 DNA is TGTGCCAGCAGGGTAGCGGGAGCCAATGAGCAGTTCTTC. Translating it yields CASRVAGANEQFF.

This rearrangement joins TRBV14 to TRBJ2-2; 11 nucleotides match TRBD2. V shed 4 bases and J 4 bases; nucleotides not matched to a gene: 5. This CDR3 comprises 16 residues. Germline CDR1 reads SGHDN; CDR2 reads FVKESK. The DNA of the CDR3 is TGTGCCAGCAGCCCGTTAGCGGGAGGGCCCACCGGGGAGCTGTTTTTT. Its translation is CASSPLAGGPTGELFF.

V gene TRBV15 combines with J gene TRBJ2-3; the match to TRBD2 covers 16 bases. The J segment lost 9 bases and the V segment lost 5 bases, leaving 17 bases of the junction unmatched. CDR1 is LNHNV, CDR2 YYDKDF, per germline (reference sequence). CDR3 length: 19 residues. The CDR3: CATSPRQPGLAGGVGTQYF. The CDR3 DNA sequence: TGTGCCACCAGCCCGCGCCAGCCGGGACTAGCGGGAGGGGTGGGGACGCAGTATTTT.

V and J are TRBV5-1 and TRBJ2-5, with 8 bases aligning to TRBD2. The germline CDR1 and CDR2 sequences are SGHRS and YFSETQ. This CDR3 contains 15 residues. V trimming: 2 bases; J trimming: 5 bases; junction bases outside the gene matches: 8. The CDR3 DNA is TGCGCCAGCAGCTTACTAGCGGCCAACAAGGAGACCCAGTACTTC. This sequence encodes CASSLLAANKETQYF. The full variable domain, its missing parts supplied by reference TRBV5-1 and TRBJ2-5, is KAGVTQTPRYLIKTRGQQVTLSCSPISGHRSVSWYQQTPGQGLQFLFEYFSETQRNKGNFPGRFSGRQFSNSRSEMNVSTLELGDSALYLCASSLLAANKETQYFGPGTRLLVL.

This clone appeared a single time. The J gene is TRBJ2-3, the V gene TRBV11-2; D remains unclear. The CDR3 is 15 residues long. The germline V and J ends were trimmed by 0 bases and 0 bases, with 7 bases remaining between them. The germline CDR1 and CDR2 sequences are SGHAT and FQNNGV. DNA for the CDR3: TGTGCCAGCAGCTTAGATGGCGGTAGCACAGATACGCAGTATTTT. Protein sequence: CASSLDGGSTDTQYF.

The chain links TRBV6-1 to TRBJ2-1, with 7 positions matching TRBD2. Looked up from germline, CDR1 is MNHNS and CDR2 is SASEGT. The V gene end was trimmed by 1 base and the J gene end by 5 bases; junction bases not matched to a gene: 5. CDR3 length equals 15 residues. DNA of the CDR3: TGTGCCAGCAGTGAAGGCCTAGCGGAAAACAATGAGCAGTTCTTC. Translation gives CASSEGLAENNEQFF.